This T cell receptor (beta chain) was recorded in a study of radiation and T cells in renal cell carcinoma. Notes on this clone: Its matching antigen is unknown.

The V end lost 1 base, the J end lost 7 bases, and 11 bases lay between the germline ends. CDR3 length: 15 residues. CDR1 and CDR2 from the germline V gene are SGHTA and FQGNSA. Method: immunoSEQ multiplex PCR; TCRdb's copy keeps in-frame clones and lacks some. This sample has about 140,000 clones, with over 80% found just once. Broader study findings: Pretreatment tumor biopsies were lacking, so baseline clonotypes are unknown. From baseline, blood top tumor clonotypes peaked at 2 weeks post-radiation.

Specified time point: baseline pretreatment blood. Treatment in this sample: 15 Gy SBRT to primary tumor, nephrectomy 4 weeks later. The source was blood, collected from a patient whose treatment included radiotherapy and nephrectomy. The chain recombines TRBV7-2 with TRBJ1-6; no definite D call. This receptor was obtained from a woman in her 50s with renal cell carcinoma. The DNA for the CDR3 is TGTGCCAGCAGCTTAGGTAGGGCAGGAAATTCACCCCTCCACTTT. Amino acids: CASSLGRAGNSPLHF.